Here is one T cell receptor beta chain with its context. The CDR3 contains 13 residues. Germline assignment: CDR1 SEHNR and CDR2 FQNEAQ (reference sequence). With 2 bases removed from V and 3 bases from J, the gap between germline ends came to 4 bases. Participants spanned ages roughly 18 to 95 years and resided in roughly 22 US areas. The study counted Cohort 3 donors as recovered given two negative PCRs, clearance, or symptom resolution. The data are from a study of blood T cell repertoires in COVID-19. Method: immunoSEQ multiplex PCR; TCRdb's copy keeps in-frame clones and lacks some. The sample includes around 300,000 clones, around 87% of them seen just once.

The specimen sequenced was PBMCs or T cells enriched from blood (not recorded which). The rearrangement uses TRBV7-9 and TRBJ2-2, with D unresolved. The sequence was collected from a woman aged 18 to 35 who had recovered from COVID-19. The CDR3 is CASSLRDTGELFF. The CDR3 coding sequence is TGTGCCAGCAGCTTACGCGACACCGGGGAGCTGTTTTTT.